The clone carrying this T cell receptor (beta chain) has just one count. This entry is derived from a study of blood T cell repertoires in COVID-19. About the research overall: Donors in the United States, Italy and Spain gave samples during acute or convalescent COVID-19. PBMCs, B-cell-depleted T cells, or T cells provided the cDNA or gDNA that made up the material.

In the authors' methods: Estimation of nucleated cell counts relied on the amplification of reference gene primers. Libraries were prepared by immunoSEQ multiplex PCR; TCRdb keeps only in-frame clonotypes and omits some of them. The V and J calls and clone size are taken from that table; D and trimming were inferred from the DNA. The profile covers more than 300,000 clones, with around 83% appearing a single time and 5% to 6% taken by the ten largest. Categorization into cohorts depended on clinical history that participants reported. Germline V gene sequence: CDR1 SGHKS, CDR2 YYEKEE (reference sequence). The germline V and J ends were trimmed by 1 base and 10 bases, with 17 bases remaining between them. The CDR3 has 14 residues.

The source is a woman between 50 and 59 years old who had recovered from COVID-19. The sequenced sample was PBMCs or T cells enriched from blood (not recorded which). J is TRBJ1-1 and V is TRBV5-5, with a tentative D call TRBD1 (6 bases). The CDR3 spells CASSLLQGYDGAFF. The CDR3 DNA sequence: TGTGCCAGCAGCTTGTTACAGGGTTACGATGGAGCTTTCTTT.